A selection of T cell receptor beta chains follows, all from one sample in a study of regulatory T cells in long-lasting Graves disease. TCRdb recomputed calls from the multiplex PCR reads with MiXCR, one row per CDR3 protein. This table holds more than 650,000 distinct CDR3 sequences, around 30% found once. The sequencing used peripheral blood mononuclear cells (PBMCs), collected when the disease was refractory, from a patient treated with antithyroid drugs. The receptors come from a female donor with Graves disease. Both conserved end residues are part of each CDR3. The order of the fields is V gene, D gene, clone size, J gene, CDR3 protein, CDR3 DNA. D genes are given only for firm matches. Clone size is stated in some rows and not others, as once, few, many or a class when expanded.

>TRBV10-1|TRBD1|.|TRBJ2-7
CASSESEWDSTYEQYF
TGCGCCAGCAGTGAGTCTGAATGGGACAGCACCTACGAGCAGTACTTC
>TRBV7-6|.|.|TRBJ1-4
CASSHSGPFNEKLFF
TGTGCCAGCAGCCATAGTGGACCCTTTAATGAAAAACTGTTTTTT
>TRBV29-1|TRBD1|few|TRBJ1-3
CSALGGGNGNTIYF
TGCAGCGCCCTGGGAGGGGGCAATGGAAACACCATATATTTT
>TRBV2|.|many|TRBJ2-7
CASSGTTYEQYF
TGTGCCAGCAGCGGGACCACCTACGAGCAGTACTTC
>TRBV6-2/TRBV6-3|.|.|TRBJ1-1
CASSYVGQEAFF
TGCGCCAGCAGTTACGTCGGGCAGGAAGCTTTCTTT
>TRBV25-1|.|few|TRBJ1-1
CASSAHNTEAFF
TGTGCCAGCAGTGCCCATAACACTGAAGCTTTCTTT
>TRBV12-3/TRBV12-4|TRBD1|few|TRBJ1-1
CASTRDRGLVGISTEAFF
TGTGCCAGCACCCGGGACAGGGGGCTGGTGGGAATAAGCACTGAAGCTTTCTTT
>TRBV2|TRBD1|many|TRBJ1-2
CASSSDRGDYGYTF
TGTGCCAGCAGTTCGGACAGGGGGGACTATGGCTACACCTTC
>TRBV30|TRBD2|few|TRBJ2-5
CAWIPSGSKTQYF
TGTGCCTGGATACCTAGCGGGAGTAAGACCCAGTACTTC
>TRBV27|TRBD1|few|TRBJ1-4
CASSFLGQGAHNEKLFF
TGTGCCAGCAGTTTCCTTGGACAGGGGGCACATAATGAAAAACTGTTTTTT
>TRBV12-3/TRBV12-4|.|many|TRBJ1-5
CASSLADLYSNQPQHF
TGTGCCAGCAGTTTAGCGGACCTTTATAGCAATCAGCCCCAGCATTTT
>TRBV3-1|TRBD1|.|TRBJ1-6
CASSQATGTGDSPLHF
TGTGCCAGCAGCCAAGCCACCGGGACAGGGGATTCACCCCTCCACTTT
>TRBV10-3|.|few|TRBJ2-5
CAISLTDQETQYF
TGTGCCATCAGCCTGACAGATCAAGAGACCCAGTACTTC
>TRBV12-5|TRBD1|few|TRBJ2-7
CASGLVLGTGDEQYF
TGTGCTAGTGGTTTGGTACTTGGGACAGGGGACGAGCAGTACTTC
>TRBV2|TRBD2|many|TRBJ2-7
CASSKSGTYEQYF
TGTGCCAGCAGCAAAAGCGGGACCTACGAGCAGTACTTC
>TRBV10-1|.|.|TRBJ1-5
CATNPDFQPQHF
TGCGCCACCAACCCCGATTTTCAGCCCCAGCATTTT
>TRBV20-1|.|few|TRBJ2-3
CSASRGARADTQYF
TGCAGTGCTAGTCGCGGCGCCCGCGCAGATACGCAGTATTTT
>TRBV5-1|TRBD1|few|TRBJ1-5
CASSAQGQGFGQPQHF
TGCGCCAGCAGCGCACAAGGACAGGGATTTGGTCAGCCCCAGCATTTT
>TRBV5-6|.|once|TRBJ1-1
CASSLGVRKANTEAFF
TGTGCCAGCAGCTTGGGGGTTCGAAAGGCGAACACTGAAGCTTTCTTT
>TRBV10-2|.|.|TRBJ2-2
CASSERRTNTGELFF
TGCGCCAGCAGTGAGAGGAGAACGAACACCGGGGAGCTGTTTTTT
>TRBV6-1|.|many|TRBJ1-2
CASTPRDRHGYTF
TGTGCCAGCACCCCCAGGGATCGGCATGGCTACACCTTC
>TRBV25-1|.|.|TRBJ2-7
CASSEHPSYEQYF
TGTGCCAGCAGTGAACATCCCTCCTACGAGCAGTACTTC
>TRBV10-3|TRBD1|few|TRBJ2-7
CAISEMGTAPSLPYEQYF
TGTGCCATCAGTGAGATGGGGACAGCGCCGTCCCTCCCCTACGAGCAGTACTTC